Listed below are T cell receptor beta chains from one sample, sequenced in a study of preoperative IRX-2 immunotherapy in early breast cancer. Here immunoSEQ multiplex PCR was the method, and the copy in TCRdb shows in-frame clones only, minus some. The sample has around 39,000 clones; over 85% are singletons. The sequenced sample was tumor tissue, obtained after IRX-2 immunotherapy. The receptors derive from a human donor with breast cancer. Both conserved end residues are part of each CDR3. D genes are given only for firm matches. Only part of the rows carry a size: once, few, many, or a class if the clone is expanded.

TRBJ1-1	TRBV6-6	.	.	CASSYPGTPKGGAFF	TGTGCCAGCAGTTACCCCGGGACCCCCAAGGGGGGAGCTTTCTTT
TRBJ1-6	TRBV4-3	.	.	CASSQAPGSESPLHF	TGCGCCAGCAGCCAAGCCCCCGGAAGTGAATCACCCCTCCACTTT
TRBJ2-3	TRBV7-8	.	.	CASSLEGGASTDTQYF	TGTGCCAGCAGCTTAGAGGGCGGGGCTAGCACAGATACGCAGTATTTT
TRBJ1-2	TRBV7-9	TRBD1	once	CASSAPGTDLNYGYTF	TGTGCCAGCAGCGCCCCAGGGACAGATTTAAACTATGGCTACACCTTC
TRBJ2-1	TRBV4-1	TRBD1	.	CASSQGGGQGRYNEQFF	TGCGCCAGCAGCCAGGGGGGGGGACAGGGGAGATACAATGAGCAGTTCTTC
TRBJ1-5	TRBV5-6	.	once	CASSFGGVGDQPQHF	TGTGCCAGCAGCTTTGGCGGGGTGGGGGATCAGCCCCAGCATTTT
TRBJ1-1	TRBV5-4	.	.	CASSFSRDTEAFF	TGTGCCAGCAGCTTCAGTCGGGACACTGAAGCTTTCTTT
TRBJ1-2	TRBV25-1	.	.	CASSRREGYTF	TGTGCCAGCAGTCGACGCGAGGGCTACACCTTC
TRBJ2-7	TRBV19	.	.	CAVKRSATGYEQYF	TGTGCCGTCAAGCGGAGCGCAACCGGGTACGAGCAGTACTTC
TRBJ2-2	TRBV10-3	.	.	CAISESVETNTGELFF	TGTGCCATCAGTGAGTCGGTGGAGACGAACACCGGGGAGCTGTTTTTT
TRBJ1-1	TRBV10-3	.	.	CAISYGGNTEAFF	TGTGCCATCAGTTACGGGGGGAACACTGAAGCTTTCTTT
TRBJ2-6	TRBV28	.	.	CASSLGLKSGANVLTF	TGTGCCAGCAGTTTGGGATTAAAATCTGGGGCCAACGTCCTGACTTTC
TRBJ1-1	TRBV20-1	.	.	CSAHRDTEAFF	TGCAGTGCTCACAGGGACACTGAAGCTTTCTTT
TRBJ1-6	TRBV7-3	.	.	CASTIQGPQQGTDSPLHF	TGTGCCAGCACAATACAGGGACCTCAACAGGGAACGGATTCACCCCTCCACTTT
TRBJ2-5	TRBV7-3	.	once	CASSLEDGTQYF	TGTGCCAGCAGCTTAGAGGACGGGACCCAGTACTTC
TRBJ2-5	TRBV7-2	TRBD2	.	CASSPGTSGEETQYF	TGTGCCAGCAGTCCTGGGACTAGCGGAGAAGAGACCCAGTACTTC
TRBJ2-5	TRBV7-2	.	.	CASSLEWGRSMETQYF	TGTGCCAGCAGTCTAGAGTGGGGGCGCAGTATGGAGACCCAGTACTTC
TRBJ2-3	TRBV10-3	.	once	CAITGSRTDTQYF	TGTGCCATCACGGGCTCGCGCACAGATACGCAGTATTTT
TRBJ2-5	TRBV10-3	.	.	CANKRSLQETQYF	TGTGCCAATAAGCGGAGCCTACAAGAGACCCAGTACTTC
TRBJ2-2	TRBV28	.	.	CASSAAGAPNTGELFF	TGTGCCAGCAGTGCCGCCGGGGCCCCCAACACCGGGGAGCTGTTTTTT